Presented here are 20 T cell receptor beta chains from one specimen sequenced in a study of vaccination effects on CD4 cells after COVID-19. These TCRs' antigens remain unknown. Antigen-specific CD4+ T cells were first expanded with viral peptide pools by the ViraFEST assay and only then sequenced. The authors isolated CD4+ T cells after around 11 days of culture. Participants were given two doses of BNT162b2 or mRNA-1273 vaccine. Libraries were prepared by immunoSEQ multiplex PCR; TCRdb keeps only in-frame clonotypes and omits some of them. The sample includes 30,000 to 40,000 clones, approximately 72% of them seen just once. The material sequenced was CD4+ T cells from PBMCs cultured with HCoV-229E spike peptides, taken after COVID-19 vaccination. These receptors all stem from a human donor who received a COVID-19 vaccine.

This clone has just a few counts. J is TRBJ2-3 and V is TRBV2; D unresolved. Germline CDR1 reads SNHLY; CDR2 reads FYNNEI. Trimming pared 8 bases from V and 5 bases from J, leaving 8 bases between. The CDR3 spans 11 residues. Written as DNA, the CDR3 is TGTGCCAGCGGATCCCTAGATACGCAGTATTTT. This translates into CASGSLDTQYF. The whole variable domain, remainder taken from reference TRBV2 and TRBJ2-3, is EPEVTQTPSHQVTQMGQEVILRCVPISNHLYFYWYRQILGQKVEFLVSFYNNEISEKSEIFDDQFSVERPDGSNFTLKIRSTKLEDSAMYFCASGSLDTQYFGPGTRLTVL.

This chain connects TRBV11-1 to TRBJ2-7; 8 bases align to TRBD2. The CDR3 covers 16 residues. Germline V CDR1 and CDR2: SGHAT, FQDESV (reference sequence). Losses at the gene ends were 0 bases for V and 4 bases for J; bases not matched to a gene: 8. Written as DNA, the CDR3 is TGTGCCAGCAGCTTAGCCCGGAGCGGGAGCTTGTACGAGCAGTACTTC. Residues: CASSLARSGSLYEQYF.

J is TRBJ1-3 and V is TRBV29-1; D is unclear. Germline V gene data show CDR1 as SQVTM and CDR2 as ANQGSEA. Between the trimmed V and J ends, which lost 5 bases and 0 bases, there was a span of 8 bases. There are 13 residues in the CDR3. The CDR3 coding sequence is TGCAGCGTTACACAGAGCTCTGGAAACACCATATATTTT. Protein: CSVTQSSGNTIYF.

V is TRBV5-8 and J is TRBJ2-4; 8 bases are a match to TRBD2. Germline V gene data show CDR1 as SGHTS and CDR2 as YDEGEE. The J segment lost 7 bases and the V segment lost 6 bases, leaving 15 bases of the junction unmatched. This CDR3 region has 16 residues. This chain's CDR3 is CASTIGAGGDRNIQYF. The CDR3 region has the DNA TGTGCCAGCACCATCGGGGCGGGGGGAGATCGGAACATTCAGTACTTC.

The CDR3 sequence: CSVETGGWGDTQYF. CDR3 bases: TGCAGCGTTGAAACGGGAGGTTGGGGAGATACGCAGTATTTT. The genes are TRBV29-1 and TRBJ2-3, with TRBD2 identical over 7 bases. With 2 bases clipped from V and 5 bases from J, the junction kept 7 bases outside the gene matches. The CDR3 length is 14 residues. CDR1 and CDR2 from the germline V gene are SQVTM and ANQGSEA.

The chain has TRBV18 and TRBJ2-5; TRBD2 aligns across 8 bases. Germline CDR1 and CDR2: KGHSH and LQKENI. This CDR3 comprises 16 residues. The V and J ends lost 3 bases and 5 bases, in that order; junction bases with no gene match: 11. The CDR3 nucleotides read TGTGCCAGCTCACCGCCGGGACTAGGAGGGTACGAGACCCAGTACTTC. It specifies CASSPPGLGGYETQYF. Using reference TRBV18 and TRBJ2-5 for the parts outside the CDR3, the full variable domain is NAGVMQNPRHLVRRRGQEARLRCSPMKGHSHVYWYRQLPEEGLKFMVYLQKENIIDESGMPKERFSAEFPKEGPSILRIQQVVRGDSAAYFCASSPPGLGGYETQYFGPGTRLLVL.

This clone is a singleton in its sample. The chain couples TRBV18 to TRBJ1-1; no clear D gene. V shed 2 bases and J shed 1 base, with 8 bases lying between them. This CDR3 is built from 14 residues. Germline CDR1 and CDR2: KGHSH and LQKENI. CDR3 region: CASSPAGKNTEAFF. CDR3 DNA sequence: TGTGCCAGCTCACCAGCGGGGAAGAACACTGAAGCTTTCTTT.

This clone was detected only a few times. This chain links TRBV11-3 with TRBJ2-2; 9 positions agree with TRBD1. The V and J ends lost 1 base and 1 base, in that order; junction bases with no gene match: 7. The CDR3 extends over 18 amino acids. The germline V gene has CDR1 SGHNT and CDR2 YENEEA. This chain's CDR3 is CASSLGLRTGVNTGELFF. DNA of the CDR3: TGTGCCAGCAGCTTAGGACTGAGGACAGGGGTGAACACCGGGGAGCTGTTTTTT. Based on the CDR3 plus reference TRBV11-3 and TRBJ2-2, the full variable domain is EAGVVQSPRYKIIEKKQPVAFWCNPISGHNTLYWYLQNLGQGPELLIRYENEEAVDDSQLPKDRFSAERLKGVDSTLKIQPAELGDSAVYLCASSLGLRTGVNTGELFFGEGSRLTVL.

This CDR3 reads CASSPGQRKETQYF. The DNA for the CDR3 is TGTGCCAGCAGCCCGGGACAGAGGAAAGAGACCCAGTACTTC. The chain has TRBV7-9 and TRBJ2-5, with 7 bases that match TRBD1. Germline V lookup: CDR1 SEHNR, CDR2 FQNEAQ (reference sequence). V lost 5 bases to trimming and J lost 3 bases; unmatched junction nucleotides: 6. The CDR3 length is 14 residues.

The rearrangement uses TRBV19 and TRBJ2-7, with 9 positions matching TRBD1. Germline CDR1 reads LNHDA; CDR2 reads SQIVND (reference sequence). This CDR3 region has 15 residues. Trimming removed 4 bases from V and 7 bases from J; junction bases left unmatched: 11. CDR3 protein: CASSTSYRGRGEQYF. The CDR3, as DNA: TGTGCCAGTAGTACTTCCTACAGGGGGCGAGGGGAGCAGTACTTC.

The chain joins TRBV2 to TRBJ2-7; tentatively, D is TRBD1 (5 bases). The V gene lost 4 bases and the J gene lost 3 bases, with 10 bases spanning the gap. Germline assignment: CDR1 SNHLY and CDR2 FYNNEI. CDR3 length: 13 residues. Here the CDR3 reads CASSGDRNYEQYF. In DNA form, the CDR3 reads TGTGCCAGCAGTGGCGACAGAAACTACGAGCAGTACTTC. The full variable domain, rest sourced from reference TRBV2 and TRBJ2-7, is EPEVTQTPSHQVTQMGQEVILRCVPISNHLYFYWYRQILGQKVEFLVSFYNNEISEKSEIFDDQFSVERPDGSNFTLKIRSTKLEDSAMYFCASSGDRNYEQYFGPGTRLTVT.

V usage is TRBV7-8 and J usage is TRBJ2-7; D gene uncertain. This CDR3 comprises 14 residues. The V end lost 1 base, the J end lost 2 bases, and 9 bases lay between the germline ends. The germline V gene has CDR1 SGHVS and CDR2 FQNEAQ. CDR3 sequence: CASSLEAATYEQYF. The DNA for the CDR3 is TGTGCCAGCAGCTTAGAGGCAGCCACCTACGAGCAGTACTTC.

By sample fraction, this clone is medium-sized (0.01 to 0.1%). The chain is built from TRBV5-4 and TRBJ1-1; D unresolved. This CDR3 is 11 amino acids long. Germline-derived CDR1 and CDR2 are SGHNT and YYREEE (reference sequence). V was cut by 7 bases and J by 1 base, with 5 bases left in between. CDR3: CASSSNTEAFF. DNA for the CDR3: TGTGCCAGCTCTTCGAACACTGAAGCTTTCTTT.

The rearrangement links TRBV6-5 to TRBJ2-3, with D hard to call. Germline lookup yields CDR1 MNHEY and CDR2 SVGAGI. Trimming took 5 bases from V and 4 from J, leaving 4 bases between them. This CDR3 contains 11 residues. The chain's CDR3 is CASSQADTQYF. CDR3 nucleotide sequence: TGTGCCAGCAGTCAGGCAGATACGCAGTATTTT.

This chain joins TRBV6-1 and TRBJ1-3; D ambiguous. The V end lost 0 bases, the J end lost 0 bases, and 12 bases lay between the germline ends. The CDR3 covers 17 residues. CDR1 MNHNS and CDR2 SASEGT come from the germline V gene. The CDR3 loop reads CASSEAGWAISGNTIYF. The CDR3, as DNA: TGTGCCAGCAGTGAAGCGGGCTGGGCTATCTCTGGAAACACCATATATTTT.

This clone was seen a few times. V is TRBV5-1 and J is TRBJ1-5, with a weak D call TRBD1 (5 bases). V lost 4 bases and J 3 bases, leaving 11 bases between the germline ends. The V gene's germline CDR1 is SGHRS and CDR2 YFSETQ. The CDR3 is 14 residues long. CDR3 DNA sequence: TGCGCCAGCAGCCCCACAGGACCCAATCAGCCCCAGCATTTT. This codes for CASSPTGPNQPQHF. Supplemented by reference TRBV5-1 and TRBJ1-5, the full variable domain reads KAGVTQTPRYLIKTRGQQVTLSCSPISGHRSVSWYQQTPGQGLQFLFEYFSETQRNKGNFPGRFSGRQFSNSRSEMNVSTLELGDSALYLCASSPTGPNQPQHFGDGTRLSIL.

The V and J genes are TRBV7-2 and TRBJ1-1; unclear D gene. Germline assignment: CDR1 SGHTA and CDR2 FQGNSA. V lost 5 bases to trimming and J lost 5 bases, with 9 bases between them. The CDR3 totals 12 residues. The CDR3 protein is CASSVAGTEAFF. The DNA for the CDR3 is TGTGCCAGCAGCGTGGCGGGGACTGAAGCTTTCTTT.

The chain joins TRBV5-4 to TRBJ2-1; 15 bases map to TRBD2. The V gene's germline CDR1 is SGHNT and CDR2 YYREEE (reference sequence). CDR3 length: 18 amino acids. After removal of 4 bases from V and 12 bases from J, the junction contained 17 bases not matched to a gene. The DNA of the CDR3 is TGTGCCAGCAGCCGGGATACCGGGACAGGGACTAGCGGGAGGCCGCAGTTCTTC. It is translated as CASSRDTGTGTSGRPQFF.

The rearrangement joins TRBV5-5 to TRBJ1-4; D is ambiguous. Looked up from germline, CDR1 is SGHKS and CDR2 is YYEKEE (reference sequence). Trimming shortened V by 2 bases and J by 0 bases, and 5 bases separated the two germline ends. The CDR3 spans 14 residues. For the CDR3, the DNA is TGTGCCAGCAGCTTACTAGCAACTAATGAAAAACTGTTTTTT. Translated, it gives CASSLLATNEKLFF.

V gene TRBV3-1 (or the pseudogene TRBV3-2) combines with J gene TRBJ2-3; 9 bases map to TRBD2. Germline-derived CDR1 and CDR2 are LGHDT and YNNKEL (reference sequence). The junction had 3 bases not matched to a gene; V was cut back by 3 bases and J by 2 bases. CDR3 length: 15 amino acids. CDR3: CASSQVAGVTDTQYF. CDR3 bases: TGTGCCAGCAGCCAGGTAGCGGGGGTCACAGATACGCAGTATTTT.